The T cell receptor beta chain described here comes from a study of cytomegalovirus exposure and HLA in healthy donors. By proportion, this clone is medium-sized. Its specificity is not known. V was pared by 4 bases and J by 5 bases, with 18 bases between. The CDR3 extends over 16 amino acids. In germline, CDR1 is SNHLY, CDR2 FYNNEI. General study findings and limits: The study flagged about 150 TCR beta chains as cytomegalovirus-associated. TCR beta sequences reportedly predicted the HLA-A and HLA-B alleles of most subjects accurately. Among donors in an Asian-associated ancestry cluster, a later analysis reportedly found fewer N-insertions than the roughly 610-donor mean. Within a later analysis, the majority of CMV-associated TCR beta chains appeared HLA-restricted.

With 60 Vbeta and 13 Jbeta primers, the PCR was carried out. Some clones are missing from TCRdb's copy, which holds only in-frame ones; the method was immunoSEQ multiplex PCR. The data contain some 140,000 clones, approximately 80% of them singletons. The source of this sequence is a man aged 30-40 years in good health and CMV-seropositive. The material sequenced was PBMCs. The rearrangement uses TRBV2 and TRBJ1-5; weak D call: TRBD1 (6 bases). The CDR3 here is CASSGEGGGRDQPQHF. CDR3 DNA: TGTGCCAGCAGTGGTGAGGGGGGAGGGAGAGATCAGCCCCAGCATTTT.